These 22 T cell receptor beta chains came from one sample sequenced in a study of PD-L1 blockade in urothelial cancer. Sequencing was performed with immunoSEQ multiplex PCR; in TCRdb, only in-frame clones are kept and a portion is missing. The data contain about 82,000 clones, about nine tenths of them singletons. The sample in question was PBMCs, obtained around atezolizumab (anti-PD-L1) treatment. These receptors were obtained from a woman aged 65 to 85 with urothelial cancer.

The V call is TRBV7-2, the J call TRBJ1-5, with D uncertain. CDR1 and CDR2 (germline): SGHTA, FQGNSA. V lost 4 bases to trimming and J lost 7 bases, with 20 bases between them. CDR3 size: 16 residues. CDR3 amino acids: CASSSNNLREGQPQHF. Written as DNA, the CDR3 is TGTGCCAGCAGCTCCAACAATTTGAGGGAAGGACAGCCCCAGCATTTT.

This chain connects TRBV12-5 to TRBJ2-7, with a possible D match to TRBD2 (7 bases). This CDR3 spans 17 amino acids. V lost 1 base and J 1 base, leaving 17 bases between the germline ends. Germline-derived CDR1 and CDR2 are LGHNT and FRNRAP. This CDR3 is CASGLAKGGPESYEQYF. The DNA for the CDR3 is TGTGCTAGTGGTTTGGCAAAGGGGGGGCCTGAGTCCTACGAGCAGTACTTC.

CDR3 nucleotide sequence: TGTGCCAGTAGTGGGGGCTTGTCCTACAATGAGCAGTTCTTC. It translates to CASSGGLSYNEQFF. J is TRBJ2-1 and V is TRBV19; tentatively, D is TRBD1 (6 bases). This CDR3 spans 14 amino acids. Trimming stripped 5 bases from V and 1 base from J, with 9 bases between. Germline CDR1 reads LNHDA; CDR2 reads SQIVND (reference sequence).

CDR3 nucleotides: TGCGCCAGCAGCTTGGAACGCGGGTTAGGGACCTACAATGAGCAGTTCTTC. Translated: CASSLERGLGTYNEQFF. The rearrangement uses TRBV5-1 and TRBJ2-1; possible D gene TRBD2, 5 bases. Germline CDR1 and CDR2: SGHRS and YFSETQ. V shed 0 bases and J shed 2 bases, with 15 bases lying between them. This CDR3 has 17 residues.

The chain couples TRBV18 to TRBJ2-7; possibly TRBD2 for D (6 bases). This CDR3 contains 15 residues. Germline V gene data show CDR1 as KGHSH and CDR2 as LQKENI. Trimming left V 2 bases short and J 4 bases short, with 15 bases between. DNA for the CDR3: TGTGCCAGCTCACCAGGAGGTTCGGGGGTTTACGAGCAGTACTTC. The encoded protein is CASSPGGSGVYEQYF.

J is TRBJ2-4 and V is TRBV15, with no clear D. Germline V lookup: CDR1 LNHNV, CDR2 YYDKDF (reference sequence). V was pared by 0 bases and J by 10 bases, with 4 bases between. CDR3 size: 11 residues. CDR3 in DNA: TGTGCCACCAGCAGAGATCGGATTCAGTACTTC. As protein: CATSRDRIQYF.

The genes are TRBV28 and TRBJ1-2, with D unclear. This CDR3 comprises 12 residues. Germline V gene data show CDR1 as MDHEN and CDR2 as SYDVKM. V was clipped by 5 bases and J by 0 bases, with 4 bases between them. CDR3 nucleotide sequence: TGTGCCAGCAGTCCCACTAACTATGGCTACACCTTC. This sequence encodes CASSPTNYGYTF.

V gene TRBV5-4 combines with J gene TRBJ2-2, with 12 bases that match TRBD1. Germline CDR1 is SGHNT and CDR2 is YYREEE (reference sequence). CDR3 length: 20 amino acids. V dropped 2 bases and J dropped 6; count of bases not matched to a gene: 17. The CDR3 region has the DNA TGTGCCAGCAGCTTCCGCTCCGGGACAGGGGGCGCGGCCCCCTCCGGGGAGCTGTTTTTT. Its translation: CASSFRSGTGGAAPSGELFF.

V usage is TRBV10-3 and J usage is TRBJ1-3, with 10 bases aligning to TRBD1. V shed 5 bases, J shed 0 bases, and the junction held 10 bases outside the gene matches. The CDR3 runs 18 residues. Germline values: CDR1 ENHRY, CDR2 SYGVKD. The CDR3 reads CAISWGPGQGISGNTIYF. CDR3 in DNA: TGTGCCATCAGTTGGGGACCGGGACAGGGGATCTCTGGAAACACCATATATTTT.

J is TRBJ1-5 and V is TRBV28; TRBD1 aligns across 7 bases. V dropped 4 bases and J dropped 0; count of bases not matched to a gene: 9. CDR3 length equals 17 residues. Germline CDR1 is MDHEN and CDR2 is SYDVKM. Written as DNA, the CDR3 is TGTGCCAGCAGTTCCCCTACAGGGGCTTATAGCAATCAGCCCCAGCATTTT. Its translation: CASSSPTGAYSNQPQHF. The whole variable domain, filled in from reference TRBV28 and TRBJ1-5, reads DVKVTQSSRYLVKRTGEKVFLECVQDMDHENMFWYRQDPGLGLRLIYFSYDVKMKEKGDIPEGYSVSREKKERFSLILESASTNQTSMYLCASSSPTGAYSNQPQHFGDGTRLSIL.

This sequence joins TRBV19 and TRBJ1-4, with 7 bases aligning to TRBD1. The V and J ends lost 6 bases and 7 bases, in that order; junction bases with no gene match: 5. The CDR3 contains 13 residues. The V gene's germline CDR1 is LNHDA and CDR2 SQIVND (reference sequence). CDR3 sequence (DNA): TGTGCCAGTAGGGACAGGAGTGGTGAAAAACTGTTTTTT. Translating it yields CASRDRSGEKLFF.

This clone was detected a few times. The chain joins TRBV18 to TRBJ2-1; perhaps TRBD2 as D (5 bases). Germline CDR1 and CDR2: KGHSH and LQKENI. The CDR3 contains 14 residues. Trimming stripped 3 bases from V and 16 bases from J, with 22 bases between. This chain's CDR3 is CASSPKSTSGIPFF. The CDR3 coding sequence is TGTGCCAGCTCACCGAAGTCCACGTCGGGAATCCCTTTCTTC.

The chain combines TRBV7-3 with TRBJ2-3; D not resolved. Trimming took off 1 base at V and 1 base at J, with 6 bases between the two ends. The CDR3 is made up of 14 amino acids. Germline lookup yields CDR1 SGHTA and CDR2 FQGTGA. The CDR3 spells CASSLNPGTDTQYF. CDR3 nucleotides: TGTGCCAGCAGCTTAAACCCAGGCACAGATACGCAGTATTTT.

This clone was counted a few times. The chain has TRBV5-1 and TRBJ1-1, with TRBD1 as a possible D gene (6 bases). Trimming took off 2 bases at V and 3 bases at J, with 14 bases between the two ends. Germline V lookup: CDR1 SGHRS, CDR2 YFSETQ. This CDR3 is 15 amino acids long. The CDR3 coding sequence is TGCGCCAGCAGCTTAGGACAGCCCGCGGACACTGAAGCTTTCTTT. Protein: CASSLGQPADTEAFF.

The rearrangement joins TRBV5-4 to TRBJ1-2; D remains unclear. Germline assignment: CDR1 SGHNT and CDR2 YYREEE (reference sequence). Trimming stripped 2 bases from V and 3 bases from J, with 17 bases between. CDR3 length: 16 amino acids. CDR3 coding DNA: TGTGCCAGCAGCTTCTTAATGGTTCCGGGTCACTATGGCTACACCTTC. Its protein is CASSFLMVPGHYGYTF.

This chain joins TRBV7-2 and TRBJ1-2; 8 nucleotides line up with TRBD1. There are 15 residues in the CDR3. Germline lookup yields CDR1 SGHTA and CDR2 FQGNSA. J lost 2 bases, V lost 7 bases, and 9 bases had no gene match. The CDR3 loop is CASTPPQGANYGYTF. The CDR3 nucleotides read TGTGCCAGCACCCCGCCCCAGGGGGCGAACTATGGCTACACCTTC. The full variable domain, rest sourced from reference TRBV7-2 and TRBJ1-2, is GAGVSQSPSNKVTEKGKDVELRCDPISGHTALYWYRQSLGQGLEFLIYFQGNSAPDKSGLPSDRFSAERTGGSVSTLTIQRTQQEDSAVYLCASTPPQGANYGYTFGSGTRLTVV.

This chain links TRBV7-3 with TRBJ2-3, with TRBD2 identical over 7 bases. The V and J ends lost 1 base and 0 bases, in that order; junction bases with no gene match: 7. Germline CDR1 SGHTA, CDR2 FQGTGA. The CDR3 is made up of 17 amino acids. The CDR3 reads CASSLKGGPPSTDTQYF. The CDR3 DNA follows: TGTGCCAGCAGCTTAAAGGGAGGGCCCCCCAGCACAGATACGCAGTATTTT.

The CDR3 sequence: CAISESETGGLYEQYF. The CDR3 DNA reads TGTGCCATCAGTGAGTCAGAGACAGGGGGTCTCTACGAGCAGTACTTC. This chain connects TRBV10-3 to TRBJ2-7; the match to TRBD1 covers 9 bases. This CDR3 has 16 residues. Looked up from germline, CDR1 is ENHRY and CDR2 is SYGVKD. V was pared by 0 bases and J by 3 bases, with 6 bases of the junction left unmatched.

This clone appeared a single time. V usage is TRBV18 and J usage is TRBJ1-5, with 7 bases identical to TRBD1. The ends lost 2 bases at V and 4 bases at J; junction bases unmatched: 5. CDR3 length: 15 amino acids. From germline, CDR1 is KGHSH and CDR2 LQKENI. DNA for the CDR3: TGTGCCAGCTCACCAGAACAGGGGATAAATCAGCCCCAGCATTTT. This codes for CASSPEQGINQPQHF.

The chain recombines TRBV2 with TRBJ2-1, with TRBD1 identical over 9 bases. With V trimmed by 8 bases and J by 4 bases, 6 bases remained unmatched. The length of the CDR3 is 14 residues. Germline CDR1 reads SNHLY; CDR2 reads FYNNEI. The CDR3 loop is CASLGQGFYNEQFF. CDR3 nucleotide sequence: TGTGCCAGCCTCGGACAGGGGTTTTACAATGAGCAGTTCTTC.

The V gene is TRBV7-2, the J gene TRBJ1-2; possibly TRBD1 for D (6 bases). The CDR3 is 15 residues long. Germline-derived CDR1 and CDR2 are SGHTA and FQGNSA. Deletions cut 5 bases from V and 3 bases from J, with 16 bases between. CDR3 in amino acids: CASSLTRGRDYGYTF. The CDR3 DNA follows: TGTGCCAGCAGCCTCACGCGGGGGCGAGACTATGGCTACACCTTC.

The genes are TRBV14 and TRBJ2-5, with TRBD2 identical over 9 bases. Germline CDR1 SGHDN, CDR2 FVKESK. The CDR3 consists of 16 residues. The trim removed 1 base at V and 7 bases at J, leaving 10 bases unmatched. The CDR3 nucleotides read TGTGCCAGCAGCCAAGTGCGGGGGGGACAACTTGGGACCCAGTACTTC. This sequence encodes CASSQVRGGQLGTQYF.